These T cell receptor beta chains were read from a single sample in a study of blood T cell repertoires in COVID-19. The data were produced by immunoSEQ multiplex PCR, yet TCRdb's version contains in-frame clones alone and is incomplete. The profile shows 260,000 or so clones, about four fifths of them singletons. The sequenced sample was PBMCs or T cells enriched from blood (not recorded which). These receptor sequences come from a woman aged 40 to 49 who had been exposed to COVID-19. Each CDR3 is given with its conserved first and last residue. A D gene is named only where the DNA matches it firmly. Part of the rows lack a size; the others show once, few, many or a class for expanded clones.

TGTGCCAGCAGCTTGACTAGCGGGGGGGCGGCGGATCAAGAGACCCAGTACTTC | CASSLTSGGAADQETQYF | 18 | TRBV7-2 | NA | TRBJ2-5 | TRBD2
TGTGCCAGCAGGCCAGGGGGGAGATCCCTCAATCAGCCCCAGCATTTT | CASRPGGRSLNQPQHF | 16 | TRBV28 | NA | TRBJ1-5 | TRBD1
TGTGCCAGCAGCCCCAGCGGGGGGCAAGAGACCCAGTACTTC | CASSPSGGQETQYF | 14 | TRBV11-2 | NA | TRBJ2-5 | TRBD2
TGTGCCAGCAGCCGACAAAGCGGGTCCCACGAGCAGTACTTC | CASSRQSGSHEQYF | 14 | TRBV6-2/TRBV6-3 | NA | TRBJ2-7 | NA
TGTGCCAGCAGCGTGGGTGGGACAGAGAATCAGCCCCAGCATTTT | CASSVGGTENQPQHF | 15 | TRBV9 | few | TRBJ1-5 | TRBD1
TGTGCCAGCAGCTTTACAGTTCTGGCAGGGCTCTCCTACAATGAGCAGTTCTTC | CASSFTVLAGLSYNEQFF | 18 | TRBV7-9 | NA | TRBJ2-1 | NA
TGTGCCAGCAGCACCCCCGGGACACCGAAAGAGACCCAGTACTTC | CASSTPGTPKETQYF | 15 | TRBV7-9 | NA | TRBJ2-5 | NA
TGTGCCAGCAGCAGGCGGGACAGGGGGCAAGGTGAAGCTTTCTTT | CASSRRDRGQGEAFF | 15 | TRBV21-1 | NA | TRBJ1-1 | NA
TGTGCCAGCTCGCCCGGACTAGTTGACAATGAGCAGTTCTTC | CASSPGLVDNEQFF | 14 | TRBV18 | NA | TRBJ2-1 | TRBD2
TGTGCCAGCAGCTCACTAGAGGGATTGCGGAGAAAGGGCTATGGCTACACCTTC | CASSSLEGLRRKGYGYTF | 18 | TRBV7-9 | NA | TRBJ1-2 | NA
TGTGCCAGTAGCAGACAGGGTGAGACCATAGGCAATCAGCCCCAGCATTTT | CASSRQGETIGNQPQHF | 17 | TRBV19 | NA | TRBJ1-5 | TRBD1